This T cell receptor beta chain came from a study of blood T cell repertoires in COVID-19. Overall study: The United States, Italy and Spain were the sources of the acute and convalescent COVID-19 samples. The cDNA or gDNA used as material had been derived from T cells, B-cell-depleted T cells, or PBMCs.

Germline CDR1 is MNHEY and CDR2 is SVGAGI. Trimming took 6 bases from V and 0 from J, leaving 9 bases between them. This CDR3 spans 15 amino acids. In the source study's methods: Reference gene primer amplification gave nucleated cell count estimates. This table comes from immunoSEQ multiplex PCR, and its TCRdb copy is limited to in-frame clones, with some not included. V, J and clone size are those of that table, while D and trimming were read from the DNA. In the table there are 110,000 or so clones, over 80% of which are singletons. The specimen was peripheral blood. V is TRBV6-5 and J is TRBJ2-6; a possible D gene is TRBD1 (6 bases). This receptor was identified in a human donor in a cohort sampled during active COVID-19. CDR3 amino acids: CASSLDSSGANVLTF. For the CDR3, the DNA is TGTGCCAGCAGCCTGGACAGCTCTGGGGCCAACGTCCTGACTTTC.